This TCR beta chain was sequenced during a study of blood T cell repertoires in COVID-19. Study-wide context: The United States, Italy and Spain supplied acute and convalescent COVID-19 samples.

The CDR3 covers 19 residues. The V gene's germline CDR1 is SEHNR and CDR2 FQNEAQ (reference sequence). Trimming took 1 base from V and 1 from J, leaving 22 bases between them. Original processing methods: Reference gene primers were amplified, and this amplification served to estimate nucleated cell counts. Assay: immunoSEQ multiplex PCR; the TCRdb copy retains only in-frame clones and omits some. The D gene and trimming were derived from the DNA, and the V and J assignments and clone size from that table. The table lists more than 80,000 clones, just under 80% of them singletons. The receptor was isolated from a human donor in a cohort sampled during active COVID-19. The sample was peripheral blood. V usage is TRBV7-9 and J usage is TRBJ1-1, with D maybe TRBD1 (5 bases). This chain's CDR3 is CASSLGGRGTDRWNTEAFF. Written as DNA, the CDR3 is TGTGCCAGCAGCTTAGGAGGTCGCGGGACGGATAGATGGAACACTGAAGCTTTCTTT.